The 14 T cell receptor beta chains below come from one sample, sequenced in a study of T cell changes during pregnancy in multiple sclerosis. This table comes from immunoSEQ multiplex PCR, and its TCRdb copy is limited to in-frame clones, with some not included. The table has about 93,000 clones, 90% to 95% seen once. The sample consisted of peripheral blood, taken after pregnancy. The receptors stem from a female donor in good health, enrolled as a control in a pregnancy study.

This clone was detected a few times. The V gene is TRBV19, the J gene TRBJ1-2, with 10 bases fitting TRBD1. The CDR3 runs to 15 residues. CDR1 LNHDA and CDR2 SQIVND come from the germline V gene (reference sequence). After removal of 5 bases from V and 8 bases from J, the junction contained 11 bases not matched to a gene. CDR3 protein: CASSLGQGRGSGYTF. The CDR3, as DNA: TGTGCCAGTAGTTTGGGACAGGGGCGTGGAAGCGGCTACACCTTC.

CDR3 DNA: TGTGCCATTCGGGGGGACATAGGGCAGTACTTC. Amino acids: CAIRGDIGQYF. The chain uses TRBV28 and TRBJ2-7; tentatively, D is TRBD2 (7 bases). From germline, CDR1 is MDHEN and CDR2 SYDVKM. The V end lost 10 bases, the J end lost 9 bases, and 16 bases lay between the germline ends. The CDR3 is made up of 11 amino acids.

The chain recombines TRBV7-3 with TRBJ1-1; D gene uncertain. V shed 4 bases and J shed 10 bases, with 19 bases lying between them. The germline gives CDR1 SGHTA, CDR2 FQGTGA. This CDR3 spans 14 amino acids. As DNA, the CDR3 is TGTGCCAGCAGCTCGAACAGACACCGCACCGGAGCTTTCTTT. Translating gives CASSSNRHRTGAFF.

The chain carries TRBV6-5 and TRBJ1-5; 7 bases align to TRBD1. In germline, CDR1 is MNHEY, CDR2 SVGAGI. This CDR3 is built from 16 residues. V was clipped by 0 bases and J by 4 bases; unmatched bases: 6. Written as DNA, the CDR3 is TGTGCCAGCAGTTACTCGTTTCCAGGGGGAAATCAGCCCCAGCATTTT. It specifies CASSYSFPGGNQPQHF.

This chain connects TRBV14 to TRBJ1-6; a possible D gene is TRBD1 (6 bases). The CDR3 is 13 amino acids. V lost 2 bases to trimming and J lost 8 bases, with 7 bases between them. Germline assignment: CDR1 SGHDN and CDR2 FVKESK. CDR3 DNA sequence: TGTGCCAGCAGCCAACGACAGGATTCACCCCTCCACTTT. Translated: CASSQRQDSPLHF.

The J gene is TRBJ2-7, the V gene TRBV4-1; D might be TRBD1 (5 bases). Germline loops: CDR1 MGHRA, CDR2 YSYEKL. Between the trimmed V and J ends, which lost 2 bases and 6 bases, there was a span of 11 bases. This CDR3 is built from 13 residues. The CDR3 is CASSQKLTGEQYF. Written as DNA, the CDR3 is TGCGCCAGCAGCCAAAAACTTACAGGCGAGCAGTACTTC.

This rearrangement joins TRBV27 to TRBJ2-3; tentatively, D is TRBD2 (7 bases). The CDR3 loop spans 15 amino acids. Germline CDR1 and CDR2: MNHEY and SMNVEV (reference sequence). With 6 bases removed from V and 2 bases from J, the gap between germline ends came to 15 bases. CDR3 amino acids: CASSPLGGATDTQYF. Here the CDR3 DNA reads TGTGCCAGCAGCCCCTTGGGGGGGGCCACAGATACGCAGTATTTT.

V gene TRBV7-2 combines with J gene TRBJ2-3, with 10 bases that match TRBD2. J lost 4 bases, V lost 4 bases, and 2 bases had no gene match. The CDR3 extends over 14 amino acids. Germline CDR1 SGHTA, CDR2 FQGNSA. The CDR3 reads CASSSSGGADTQYF. In nucleotides, the CDR3 is TGTGCCAGCAGCTCCAGCGGGGGGGCAGATACGCAGTATTTT.

This chain uses TRBV10-3 with TRBJ1-6, with D maybe TRBD1 (5 bases). Germline CDR1 ENHRY, CDR2 SYGVKD. V was shortened by 0 bases and J by 8 bases, with 8 bases between the two germline ends. This CDR3 has 14 amino acids. The CDR3 reads CAISESGGYSPLHF. The CDR3 region has the DNA TGTGCCATCAGTGAGTCGGGGGGGTATTCACCCCTCCACTTT.

The V and J genes are TRBV7-8 and TRBJ1-1, with 8 bases matching TRBD1. The CDR3 extends over 18 amino acids. The J segment lost 6 bases and the V segment lost 1 base, leaving 16 bases of the junction unmatched. Germline CDR1 and CDR2: SGHVS and FQNEAQ. The chain's CDR3 is CASSLGQRRGQGVAEAFF. CDR3 DNA sequence: TGTGCCAGCAGCTTAGGCCAGCGGCGTGGACAGGGAGTGGCTGAAGCTTTCTTT.

The rearrangement joins TRBV7-9 to TRBJ2-3; no reliable D call. CDR3 size: 14 residues. V dropped 1 base and J dropped 7 bases, with 12 bases sitting between them. Looked up from germline, CDR1 is SEHNR and CDR2 is FQNEAQ (reference sequence). The CDR3 sequence: CASSLGLSTNTQYF. CDR3 in DNA: TGTGCCAGCAGCTTAGGTCTTAGCACGAATACGCAGTATTTT.

The V and J genes are TRBV10-3 and TRBJ2-3; 16 bases fit TRBD2. Germline values: CDR1 ENHRY, CDR2 SYGVKD. The CDR3 consists of 17 residues. The V segment lost 2 bases and the J segment 7 bases; nucleotides outside the gene matches: 6. The CDR3 region has the DNA TGTGCCATCAGTGAGGGGACTAGCGGGGGGGCCATTTATACGCAGTATTTT. The encoded protein is CAISEGTSGGAIYTQYF.

The chain has TRBV2 and TRBJ2-7; D is undetermined. Trimming removed 4 bases at V and 1 base at J, with 5 bases between. This CDR3 contains 12 residues. Germline V gives CDR1 SNHLY, CDR2 FYNNEI. The DNA of the CDR3 is TGTGCCAGCAGTGTTACATCCTACGAGCAGTACTTC. It yields the protein CASSVTSYEQYF.

The chain combines TRBV4-3 with TRBJ2-2; D is uncertain. Trimming took 1 base from V and 4 from J, leaving 7 bases between them. This CDR3 is 14 amino acids long. Germline CDR1 and CDR2: LGHNA and YSLEER. The CDR3 sequence: CASSQVSGTGELFF. CDR3 nucleotides: TGCGCCAGCAGCCAAGTATCGGGCACCGGGGAGCTGTTTTTT.